Following are 3 T cell receptor beta chains from one sample sequenced in a study of blood T cell repertoires in COVID-19. TCRdb's table, derived via immunoSEQ multiplex PCR, lists solely in-frame clones and lacks some. The sample lists hundreds of thousands of clones, about four fifths occurring once. Sequenced material: PBMCs or T cells enriched from blood (not recorded which). These receptors were collected from a woman aged 45-65 years who had been exposed to COVID-19.

This clone has just one count. This sequence joins TRBV5-4 and TRBJ1-3; 7 bases agree with TRBD1. Germline CDR1 is SGHNT and CDR2 is YYREEE (reference sequence). J was trimmed by 0 bases and V by 2 bases; bases with no gene match: 8. The CDR3 is 17 amino acids. CDR3 sequence (DNA): TGTGCCAGCAGCTTCTGGGACAGCCAGGTCTCTGGAAACACCATATATTTT. The encoded protein is CASSFWDSQVSGNTIYF.

The V call is TRBV7-2, the J call TRBJ2-1; weak D call: TRBD2 (5 bases). The CDR3 runs 15 residues. Trimming removed 5 bases at V and 1 base at J, with 12 bases between. The germline V gene encodes CDR1 SGHTA and CDR2 FQGNSA. The CDR3: CASSTYPGSYNEQFF. As DNA, the CDR3 is TGTGCCAGCAGCACCTATCCGGGGTCCTACAATGAGCAGTTCTTC.

In this sample, this clone turned up once. The CDR3: CASSPRDLFPNEQFF. DNA of the CDR3: TGTGCCAGCAGTCCCCGGGACTTGTTCCCGAATGAGCAGTTCTTC. This rearrangement joins TRBV27 to TRBJ2-1; D may be TRBD2 (6 bases). Germline lookup yields CDR1 MNHEY and CDR2 SMNVEV (reference sequence). Trimming removed 5 bases from V and 7 bases from J, with 18 bases in between. There are 15 residues in the CDR3.